A single sample gave rise to the 17 T cell receptor beta chains below, sequenced in a study of T-cell memory formation after mild COVID-19. Each CDR3 protein gets one entry after TCRdb re-called the 5' RACE reads with MiXCR. The sample carries 500,000 to 550,000 distinct CDR3 sequences, about a fifth recorded once. What was sequenced was PBMCs or a T cell subset sorted from them (not recorded which). These receptor sequences come from an adult woman who had mild COVID-19 (a few samples of this study predate the infection). Cell type and time point are not known.

The chain recombines TRBV5-1 with TRBJ2-6; the match to TRBD1 covers 8 bases. Germline trimming cut 0 bases from V and 2 bases from J; bases unmatched to any gene: 13. The CDR3 length is 20 residues. The germline CDR1 and CDR2 sequences are SGHRS and YFSETQ. The CDR3 region is CASSLALLGQGVTGANVLTF. CDR3 nucleotides: TGCGCCAGCAGCTTGGCCCTTCTCGGACAGGGAGTTACTGGGGCCAACGTCCTGACTTTC. The variable domain in full, completed from reference TRBV5-1 and TRBJ2-6, reads KAGVTQTPRYLIKTRGQQVTLSCSPISGHRSVSWYQQTPGQGLQFLFEYFSETQRNKGNFPGRFSGRQFSNSRSEMNVSTLELGDSALYLCASSLALLGQGVTGANVLTFGAGSRLTVL.

The CDR3 nucleotides are TGTGCCAGGTCCTACGGGCTACAGGACACTGAAGCTTTCTTT. This translates into CARSYGLQDTEAFF. This rearrangement joins TRBV2 to TRBJ1-1, with D perhaps matching TRBD1 (5 bases). Germline lookup yields CDR1 SNHLY and CDR2 FYNNEI. The CDR3 is made up of 14 amino acids. V shed 9 bases and J shed 3 bases, with 17 bases lying between them.

There are a few counts of this clonotype. The V gene is TRBV30, the J gene TRBJ1-5; no reliable D call. V dropped 2 bases and J dropped 5 bases, with 10 bases sitting between them. The CDR3 runs 13 residues. CDR1 is GTSNPN and CDR2 is SVGIG in the germline V gene (reference sequence). CDR3 DNA: TGTGCCTGGAGTCCGTCCCGCGATCAGCCCCAGCATTTT. Translation gives CAWSPSRDQPQHF.

The chain couples TRBV20-1 to TRBJ2-3; 10 bases are a match to TRBD2. The CDR3 has 16 residues. With 4 bases clipped from V and 7 bases from J, the junction kept 14 bases outside the gene matches. From germline, CDR1 is DFQATT and CDR2 SNEGSKA (reference sequence). Here the CDR3 DNA reads TGCAGTGCTACGGCCACTAGCGGGGAGGGCATAAATACGCAGTATTTT. Translated, it gives CSATATSGEGINTQYF.

This clonotype showed up just a few times. The chain carries TRBV18 and TRBJ1-6, with 8 positions matching TRBD1. The J segment lost 10 bases and the V segment lost 3 bases, leaving 5 bases of the junction unmatched. Germline CDR1 and CDR2: KGHSH and LQKENI. The CDR3 has 14 residues. The CDR3 loop reads CASSPDRGLSPLHF. CDR3 nucleotides: TGTGCCAGCTCACCCGACAGGGGCTTGTCACCCCTCCACTTT.

The gene calls are TRBV7-2 and TRBJ2-7; 8 nucleotides line up with TRBD1. V was pared by 5 bases and J by 2 bases, with 2 bases of the junction left unmatched. Germline CDR1 reads SGHTA; CDR2 reads FQGNSA. The CDR3 has 13 amino acids. CDR3 DNA: TGTGCCAGCAGCATGGGACAGGCCTACGAGCAGTACTTC. Translation: CASSMGQAYEQYF. The full variable domain, completed using reference TRBV7-2 and TRBJ2-7, is GAGVSQSPSNKVTEKGKDVELRCDPISGHTALYWYRQSLGQGLEFLIYFQGNSAPDKSGLPSDRFSAERTGGSVSTLTIQRTQQEDSAVYLCASSMGQAYEQYFGPGTRLTVT.

This clonotype was seen more than once but under ten times. The chain employs TRBV9 and TRBJ2-6, with 7 bases aligning to TRBD1. The V and J ends lost 3 bases and 3 bases, in that order; junction bases with no gene match: 9. Germline-derived CDR1 and CDR2 are SGDLS and YYNGEE. The CDR3 consists of 17 residues. CDR3 amino acids: CASSARVRDSGANVLTF. CDR3 DNA sequence: TGTGCCAGCAGCGCCCGAGTTAGGGACAGTGGGGCCAACGTCCTGACTTTC.

The CDR3 here is CASSLVASGAYEQYF. DNA of the CDR3: TGTGCCAGCAGTTTAGTTGCTAGCGGAGCGTACGAGCAGTACTTC. The chain has TRBV28 and TRBJ2-7; 7 nucleotides line up with TRBD2. Germline lookup yields CDR1 MDHEN and CDR2 SYDVKM. The CDR3 has 15 residues. After removal of 2 bases from V and 4 bases from J, the junction contained 8 bases not matched to a gene.

The chain recombines TRBV19 with TRBJ1-2; weak D call: TRBD1 (6 bases). Trimming cost V 3 bases and J 3 bases, with 14 bases left between them. Germline V lookup: CDR1 LNHDA, CDR2 SQIVND (reference sequence). The length of the CDR3 is 15 residues. CDR3 nucleotide sequence: TGTGCCAGTAGTATGAGGGACACATTTCACTATGGCTACACCTTC. Its protein is CASSMRDTFHYGYTF.

The genes are TRBV7-6 and TRBJ2-7, with 12 bases identical to TRBD1. Germline assignment: CDR1 SGHVS and CDR2 FNYEAQ. The CDR3 length is 15 residues. Trimming removed 5 bases from V and 0 bases from J; junction bases left unmatched: 2. CDR3 nucleotide sequence: TGTGCCAGCAGCCGGGGACAGGGGGCCTCCTACGAGCAGTACTTC. This translates into CASSRGQGASYEQYF.

This sequence joins TRBV5-1 and TRBJ2-1; TRBD2 aligns across 10 bases. J lost 6 bases, V lost 6 bases, and 9 bases had no gene match. This CDR3 has 15 residues. Germline V gives CDR1 SGHRS, CDR2 YFSETQ. The CDR3 loop reads CASKAGTSAPNEQFF. CDR3 DNA: TGCGCCAGCAAGGCCGGGACTAGCGCCCCCAATGAGCAGTTCTTC.

Here the CDR3 reads CASNRDVFQPQHF. The CDR3 DNA is TGTGCCAGCAACCGGGACGTCTTCCAGCCCCAGCATTTT. This chain uses TRBV12-3 or TRBV12-4 with TRBJ1-5; possible D gene TRBD1, 5 bases. CDR3 size: 13 residues. The V end was cut by 7 bases, the J end by 7 bases, with 14 bases between.

The chain links TRBV5-6 to TRBJ1-2, with a weak D call TRBD1 (5 bases). Trimming removed 1 base at V and 3 bases at J, with 10 bases between. The CDR3 is 14 amino acids. Germline CDR1 and CDR2: SGHDT and YYEEEE. CDR3 sequence: CASSLRQGHYGYTF. The CDR3 region has the DNA TGTGCCAGCAGCTTGAGGCAGGGTCACTATGGCTACACCTTC. Drawing the rest from reference TRBV5-6 and TRBJ1-2, the complete variable domain is DAGVTQSPTHLIKTRGQQVTLRCSPKSGHDTVSWYQQALGQGPQFIFQYYEEEERQRGNFPDRFSGHQFPNYSSELNVNALLLGDSALYLCASSLRQGHYGYTFGSGTRLTVV.

The CDR3 region has the DNA TGTGCCAGCAGCCAAGAGGGACAGGGTTCATGGGAACTGTTTTTT. This gives the protein CASSQEGQGSWELFF. V and J are TRBV4-2 and TRBJ1-4; 9 positions match TRBD1. Germline V CDR1 and CDR2: LGHNA, YNFKEQ. The length of the CDR3 is 15 residues. V lost 0 bases to trimming and J lost 12 bases; unmatched junction nucleotides: 8.

The genes are TRBV6-5 and TRBJ1-1, with D hard to call. Between the trimmed V and J ends, which lost 6 bases and 1 base, there was a span of 9 bases. The CDR3 sequence is 13 residues long. Germline values: CDR1 MNHEY, CDR2 SVGAGI. CDR3 sequence (DNA): TGTGCCAGCAGGACCGTTGGGAACACTGAAGCTTTCTTT. It yields the protein CASRTVGNTEAFF.

This clonotype was seen more than once but under ten times. The genes are TRBV7-2 and TRBJ2-5; possibly TRBD1 for D (5 bases). CDR3 length equals 14 residues. V dropped 5 bases and J dropped 6 bases, with 16 bases sitting between them. Germline V gives CDR1 SGHTA, CDR2 FQGNSA. The CDR3 loop is CASSVNGALKTQYF. CDR3 nucleotide sequence: TGTGCCAGCAGCGTTAATGGGGCGTTGAAGACCCAGTACTTC.

The sample holds a few counts of this clonotype. The chain joins TRBV24-1 to TRBJ2-1, with a possible D match to TRBD2 (5 bases). The CDR3 consists of 15 residues. The V gene's germline CDR1 is KGHDR and CDR2 SFDVKD. Trimming shortened V by 2 bases and J by 5 bases, and 12 bases separated the two germline ends. The CDR3 DNA follows: TGTGCCACCAGTGATTCCGGGATCCCGAACAATGAGCAGTTCTTC. It encodes CATSDSGIPNNEQFF.